The rows below give T cell receptor beta chains drawn from one sample of a study of shared clonotypes between healthy human individuals. Sequenced by immunoSEQ multiplex PCR; TCRdb stores in-frame clones only, minus some. Here the sample spans 700,000 or so clones, about 78% being singletons. Sample: memory CD4+ T cells sorted from blood. These receptors came from a woman in her twenties or thirties in good health. CDR3s include the opening cysteine and the closing phenylalanine or tryptophan. The D gene is left open where the match is weak. Part of the rows lack a size; the others show once, few, many or a class for expanded clones.

d_gene: .; j_gene: TRBJ2-5; abundance: .; v_gene: TRBV11-2; CDR3aa: CASSEVGQETQYF; CDR3nt: TGTGCCAGCAGCGAGGTCGGCCAAGAGACCCAGTACTTC
d_gene: .; j_gene: TRBJ1-1; abundance: few; v_gene: TRBV5-1; CDR3aa: CASSLGMGGTEAFF; CDR3nt: TGCGCCAGCAGCTTGGGGATGGGGGGCACTGAAGCTTTCTTT
d_gene: .; j_gene: TRBJ2-7; abundance: .; v_gene: TRBV5-6; CDR3aa: CASSSTSTLSGLSYEQYF; CDR3nt: TGTGCCAGCAGCTCGACTAGTACTCTGTCGGGTCTCTCCTACGAGCAGTACTTC
d_gene: TRBD2; j_gene: TRBJ2-7; abundance: .; v_gene: TRBV30; CDR3aa: CAWTLASAGVFEQYF; CDR3nt: TGTGCCTGGACCCTTGCCTCAGCGGGAGTCTTCGAGCAGTACTTC
d_gene: .; j_gene: TRBJ2-3; abundance: .; v_gene: TRBV2; CDR3aa: CASNVESTDTQYF; CDR3nt: TGTGCCAGCAATGTCGAGAGCACAGATACGCAGTATTTT
d_gene: TRBD1; j_gene: TRBJ2-1; abundance: .; v_gene: TRBV30; CDR3aa: CAWIRKDRGFPEQFF; CDR3nt: TGTGCCTGGATAAGGAAGGACAGGGGATTCCCTGAGCAGTTCTTC
d_gene: TRBD1; j_gene: TRBJ1-5; abundance: .; v_gene: TRBV19; CDR3aa: CASSTQTGGEHQPQHF; CDR3nt: TGTGCCAGTAGTACTCAGACAGGGGGAGAGCATCAGCCCCAGCATTTT
d_gene: .; j_gene: TRBJ1-2; abundance: many; v_gene: TRBV10-3; CDR3aa: CAIPGQYYGYTF; CDR3nt: TGTGCCATACCGGGACAATACTATGGCTACACCTTC
d_gene: .; j_gene: TRBJ1-2; abundance: .; v_gene: TRBV6-6; CDR3aa: CASSYAEDISNYGYTF; CDR3nt: TGTGCCAGCAGTTACGCGGAGGACATCTCTAACTATGGCTACACCTTC
d_gene: .; j_gene: TRBJ1-5; abundance: once; v_gene: TRBV19; CDR3aa: CASSIDPQAGLLKHF; CDR3nt: TGTGCCAGTAGTATAGACCCTCAGGCAGGACTACTGAAGCATTTT
d_gene: .; j_gene: TRBJ2-3; abundance: .; v_gene: TRBV29-1; CDR3aa: CSVGASAAITDTQYF; CDR3nt: TGCAGCGTTGGTGCTAGCGCCGCTATCACAGATACGCAGTATTTT